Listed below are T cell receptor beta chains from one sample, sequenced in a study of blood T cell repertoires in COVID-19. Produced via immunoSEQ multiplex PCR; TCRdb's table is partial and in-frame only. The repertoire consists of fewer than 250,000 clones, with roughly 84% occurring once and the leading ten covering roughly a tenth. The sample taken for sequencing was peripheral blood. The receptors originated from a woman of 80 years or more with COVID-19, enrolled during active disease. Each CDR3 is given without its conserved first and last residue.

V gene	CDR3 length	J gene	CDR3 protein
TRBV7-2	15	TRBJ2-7	ASSPGSGGPDSYEQY
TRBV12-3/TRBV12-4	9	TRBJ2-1	ASSTGYRQF
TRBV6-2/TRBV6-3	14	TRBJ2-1	ASSRLAEPTVNEQF
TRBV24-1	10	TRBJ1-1	ATSDAGQGAF
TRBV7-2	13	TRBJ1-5	ASSSGTGGGQPQH
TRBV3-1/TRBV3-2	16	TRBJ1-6	ASSGGRVTSSYNSPLH
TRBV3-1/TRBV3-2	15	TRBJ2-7	ASSQVARPGRGYEQY
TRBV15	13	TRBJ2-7	ATSREAGGGYEQY
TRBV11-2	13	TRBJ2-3	ASSLSPAGGDTQY
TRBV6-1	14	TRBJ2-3	ASSDPPSGGTDTQY
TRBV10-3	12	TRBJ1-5	AISEMQGGQPQH
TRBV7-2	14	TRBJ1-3	ASSLSGGFSGNTIY
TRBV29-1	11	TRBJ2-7	SVGQDLSYEQY
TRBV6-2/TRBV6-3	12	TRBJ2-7	ASRPTGGSYEQY
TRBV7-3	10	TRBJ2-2	ASSPGAGELF
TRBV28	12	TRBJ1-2	ASSSDLRFRGYT
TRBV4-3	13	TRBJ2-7	ASSQDRTSFYEQY
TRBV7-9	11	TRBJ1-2	ASSRQSAYGYT
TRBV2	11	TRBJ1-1	ASSQTGNTEAF
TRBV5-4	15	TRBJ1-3	ASSRDFTGGLGNTIY
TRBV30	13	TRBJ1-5	AWRAGTLSNQPQH
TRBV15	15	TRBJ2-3	ATSRDRGLAGLGAQY
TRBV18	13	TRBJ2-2	ASSLHPPGTGELF
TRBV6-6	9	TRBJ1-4	ASSSNEKLF
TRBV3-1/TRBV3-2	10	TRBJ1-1	ASSQSTAEAF
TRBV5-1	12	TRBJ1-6	ASSLVAGGSPLH
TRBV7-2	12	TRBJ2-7	ASSSGTGIYEQY
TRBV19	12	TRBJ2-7	ASSMDRGSNEQY
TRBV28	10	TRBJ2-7	ASSLPGFEQY
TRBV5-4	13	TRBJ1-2	ASSLARSQGAGYT
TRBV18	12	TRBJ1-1	ASSLTGEDTEAF
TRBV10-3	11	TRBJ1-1	ATSKKPDTEAF
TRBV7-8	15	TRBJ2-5	ASSPGKVGTGIETQY
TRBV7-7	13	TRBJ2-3	ASSSGTGRTDTQY
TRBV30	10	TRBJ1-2	AWSRDREGYT
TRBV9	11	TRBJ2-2	ASSLTGIGELF
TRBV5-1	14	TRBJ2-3	ASSLVRDSSADTQY
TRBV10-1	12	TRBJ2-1	ASSDGGLGGEQF
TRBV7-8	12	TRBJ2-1	ASSFGGKRGEQF
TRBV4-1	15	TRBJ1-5	ASSQLPGQQSNQPQH
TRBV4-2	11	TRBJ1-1	ASSQDNRGKAF